The T cell receptor beta chain described here comes from a study of tumor-infiltrating lymphocytes in oesophageal squamous cell carcinoma. This CDR3 comprises 14 residues. Trimming stripped 1 base from V and 0 bases from J, with 5 bases between. Germline V gene lookup returns CDR1 SGHVS and CDR2 FNYEAQ. TCRdb used MiXCR to reprocess the PCR reads, holding one entry per CDR3 protein. In the table there are about 12,000 distinct CDR3 sequences, about 54% of which are singletons. Specimen: esophageal tumor tissue. The chain links TRBV7-6 to TRBJ2-3; D ambiguous. This clonotype was obtained from a female donor with esophageal squamous cell carcinoma. The CDR3, as DNA: TGTGCCAGCAGCTTAGTCCCGAGCACAGATACGCAGTATTTT. Translating gives CASSLVPSTDTQYF.